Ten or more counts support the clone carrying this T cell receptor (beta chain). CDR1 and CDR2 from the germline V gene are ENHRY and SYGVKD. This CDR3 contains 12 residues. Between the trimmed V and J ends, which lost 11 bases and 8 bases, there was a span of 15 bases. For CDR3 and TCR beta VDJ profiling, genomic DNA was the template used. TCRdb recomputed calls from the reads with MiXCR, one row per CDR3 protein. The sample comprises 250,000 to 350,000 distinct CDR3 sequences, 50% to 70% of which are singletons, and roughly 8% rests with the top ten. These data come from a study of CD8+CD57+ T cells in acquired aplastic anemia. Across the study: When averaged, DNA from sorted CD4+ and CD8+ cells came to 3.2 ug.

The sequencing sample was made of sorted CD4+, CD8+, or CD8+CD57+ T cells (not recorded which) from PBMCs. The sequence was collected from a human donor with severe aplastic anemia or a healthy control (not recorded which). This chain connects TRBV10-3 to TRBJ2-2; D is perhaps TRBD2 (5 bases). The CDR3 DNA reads TGTGCCGTCTATAGCGACTCGGGGGAGCTGTTTTTT. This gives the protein CAVYSDSGELFF.